One sample yielded the 3 T cell receptor beta chains listed below, sequenced in a study of cytomegalovirus exposure and HLA in healthy donors. Primers: 60 Vbeta forward and 13 Jbeta reverse. Profiled with immunoSEQ multiplex PCR; TCRdb holds only in-frame clones, not every one. The sample lists 150,000 to 200,000 clones; roughly 80% were seen once. The sample comprised PBMCs. The source of these receptors is a man aged 50 to 59 in good health and CMV-seropositive.

This chain joins TRBV27 and TRBJ1-2; possible D gene TRBD1, 6 bases. V was cut by 5 bases and J by 8 bases, with 15 bases left in between. Germline CDR1 reads MNHEY; CDR2 reads SMNVEV (reference sequence). The CDR3 is 13 residues long. CDR3 nucleotides: TGTGCCAGCAGTCCCTTGGGGAGGGGGGGCTACACCTTC. This gives the protein CASSPLGRGGYTF.

This chain links TRBV9 with TRBJ2-1; TRBD1 might be the D (6 bases). Germline-derived CDR1 and CDR2 are SGDLS and YYNGEE. The ends were cut back, 4 bases at V and 2 bases at J, with 10 bases in the middle. The CDR3 loop spans 14 amino acids. In DNA, the CDR3 is TGTGCCAGCAGCCCCGGACAGACCTACAATGAGCAGTTCTTC. Translated, it gives CASSPGQTYNEQFF.

This chain joins TRBV5-1 and TRBJ1-1; 11 positions agree with TRBD1. The CDR3 sequence is 19 residues long. The J segment lost 1 base and the V segment lost 7 bases, leaving 18 bases of the junction unmatched. CDR1 SGHRS and CDR2 YFSETQ come from the germline V gene. Here the CDR3 reads CASGPSYGQGARRNTEAFF. The CDR3 nucleotides read TGCGCCAGCGGACCATCATATGGACAGGGGGCTAGAAGGAACACTGAAGCTTTCTTT.